This T cell receptor beta chain was identified in a study of blood T cell repertoires in COVID-19. Study at large: Samples of COVID-19 (acute and convalescent) were obtained from the United States, Italy and Spain. From T cells, B-cell-depleted T cells, or PBMCs came the material, which was cDNA or gDNA.

Germline V lookup: CDR1 SGHNT, CDR2 YENEEA. Trimming shortened V by 1 base and J by 5 bases, and 14 bases separated the two germline ends. The CDR3 runs to 15 residues. Here immunoSEQ multiplex PCR was the method, and the copy in TCRdb shows in-frame clones only, minus some. The table has 130,000 or so clones, around 84% seen once; the top ten hold over 8%. This TCR was sampled from a woman in her fifties or sixties with acute or convalescent COVID-19. The genes are TRBV11-3 and TRBJ2-5, with D possibly matching TRBD2 (6 bases). Sequencing input: peripheral blood. In DNA form, the CDR3 reads TGTGCCAGCAGCTTAGTTCGGGGGTCCCAGGAGACCCAGTACTTC. As protein: CASSLVRGSQETQYF.